Listed below are T cell receptor beta chains from one sample, sequenced in a study of neurological immune-mediated disorders. Each CDR3 protein gets one entry after TCRdb re-called the 5' RACE reads with MiXCR. The table shows roughly 32,000 distinct CDR3 sequences, with around 14% occurring only once. The sequenced sample was PBMCs. These receptors all come from a man aged 70-80 years in good health. Both conserved end residues are part of each CDR3. Each record gives: J gene, V gene, clone size, D gene, CDR3 protein, CDR3 DNA. A D gene is named only where the DNA matches it firmly. Only some rows state a clone size, as once, few, many or a class for expanded clones.

j_call: TRBJ1-1; v_call: TRBV24-1; clone_size: many; d_call: -; cdr3_aa: CATSEPPRENTEAFF; cdr3_nt: TGTGCCACCAGTGAGCCCCCCAGGGAGAACACTGAAGCTTTCTTT
j_call: TRBJ1-5; v_call: TRBV3-1; clone_size: many; d_call: -; cdr3_aa: CASSQGHLQPQHF; cdr3_nt: TGTGCCAGCAGCCAGGGACACCTTCAGCCCCAGCATTTT
j_call: TRBJ2-2; v_call: TRBV5-1; clone_size: few; d_call: -; cdr3_aa: CASSLDRPGNTGELFF; cdr3_nt: TGCGCCAGCAGCTTGGACAGACCGGGGAACACCGGGGAGCTGTTTTTT
j_call: TRBJ2-3; v_call: TRBV10-3; clone_size: many; d_call: TRBD1; cdr3_aa: CAISESGTDLGDTQYF; cdr3_nt: TGTGCCATCAGTGAATCCGGGACAGACCTGGGGGATACGCAGTATTTT
j_call: TRBJ2-1; v_call: TRBV2; clone_size: -; d_call: TRBD1; cdr3_aa: CASRPGTGIPYNEQFF; cdr3_nt: TGTGCCAGCAGACCCGGGACAGGGATCCCCTACAATGAGCAGTTCTTC
j_call: TRBJ1-2; v_call: TRBV12-3/TRBV12-4; clone_size: many; d_call: -; cdr3_aa: CASSLVRLGGYTF; cdr3_nt: TGTGCCAGCAGTTTAGTCAGGCTGGGAGGCTACACCTTC
j_call: TRBJ1-2; v_call: TRBV21-1; clone_size: few; d_call: -; cdr3_aa: CASSLCVANYGYTF; cdr3_nt: TGTGCCAGCAGCCTCTGCGTGGCTAACTATGGCTACACCTTC
j_call: TRBJ1-1; v_call: TRBV5-1; clone_size: many; d_call: -; cdr3_aa: CASTRDSKRGTEAFF; cdr3_nt: TGCGCCAGCACCCGGGACTCCAAACGGGGGACTGAAGCTTTCTTT
j_call: TRBJ2-7; v_call: TRBV5-1; clone_size: many; d_call: TRBD1; cdr3_aa: CASSGGQGAEYF; cdr3_nt: TGCGCCAGCAGCGGAGGACAGGGGGCGGAGTACTTC
j_call: TRBJ1-2; v_call: TRBV4-2; clone_size: many; d_call: -; cdr3_aa: CASSQESNYGYTF; cdr3_nt: TGTGCCAGCAGCCAAGAGTCCAACTATGGCTACACCTTC
j_call: TRBJ2-7; v_call: TRBV20-1; clone_size: many; d_call: -; cdr3_aa: CSALGETRGQYF; cdr3_nt: TGCAGTGCTCTTGGGGAGACACGCGGGCAGTACTTC
j_call: TRBJ2-1; v_call: TRBV15; clone_size: many; d_call: -; cdr3_aa: CATSKDYNEQFF; cdr3_nt: TGTGCCACCAGCAAGGACTACAATGAGCAGTTCTTC
j_call: TRBJ2-3; v_call: TRBV2; clone_size: many; d_call: -; cdr3_aa: CASSEDLAADTQYF; cdr3_nt: TGTGCCAGCAGTGAAGACCTAGCAGCAGATACGCAGTATTTT
j_call: TRBJ1-5; v_call: TRBV19; clone_size: many; d_call: -; cdr3_aa: CASSIVSNFNQPQHF; cdr3_nt: TGTGCCAGTAGTATAGTAAGTAATTTCAATCAGCCCCAGCATTTT
j_call: TRBJ2-1; v_call: TRBV6-6; clone_size: -; d_call: TRBD2; cdr3_aa: CASSWTSGYNKQFF; cdr3_nt: TGTGCCAGCAGTTGGACTAGCGGTTACAATAAGCAGTTCTTC
j_call: TRBJ1-6; v_call: TRBV5-6; clone_size: many; d_call: TRBD1; cdr3_aa: CASSLSGGQGRYSPLHF; cdr3_nt: TGTGCCAGCAGCTTGTCGGGGGGACAGGGGAGATATTCACCCCTCCACTTT
j_call: TRBJ1-5; v_call: TRBV28; clone_size: many; d_call: -; cdr3_aa: CASRLSLPSPQHF; cdr3_nt: TGTGCCAGCAGACTTTCCCTTCCCAGCCCCCAGCATTTT
j_call: TRBJ2-7; v_call: TRBV4-3; clone_size: many; d_call: TRBD1; cdr3_aa: CASSQEDRGADEQYF; cdr3_nt: TGCGCCAGCAGCCAAGAGGACAGGGGGGCGGACGAGCAGTACTTC
j_call: TRBJ2-7; v_call: TRBV6-2/TRBV6-3; clone_size: few; d_call: -; cdr3_aa: CASSYKAYEQYF; cdr3_nt: TGTGCCAGCAGTTACAAGGCGTACGAGCAGTACTTC
j_call: TRBJ1-2; v_call: TRBV4-3; clone_size: many; d_call: -; cdr3_aa: CASSQAGGYTF; cdr3_nt: TGCGCCAGCAGCCAAGCGGGCGGCTACACCTTC
j_call: TRBJ2-7; v_call: TRBV4-3; clone_size: many; d_call: -; cdr3_aa: CASSQDQGIGYEQYF; cdr3_nt: TGCGCCAGCAGTCAAGATCAGGGAATAGGCTACGAGCAGTACTTC
j_call: TRBJ1-3; v_call: TRBV27; clone_size: many; d_call: -; cdr3_aa: CASSFRPGNTIYF; cdr3_nt: TGTGCCAGCAGCTTCAGACCTGGAAACACCATATATTTT
j_call: TRBJ2-3; v_call: TRBV10-3; clone_size: -; d_call: -; cdr3_aa: CAIGDRMGTDTQYF; cdr3_nt: TGTGCCATCGGGGACCGGATGGGCACAGATACGCAGTATTTT
j_call: TRBJ2-3; v_call: TRBV5-1; clone_size: many; d_call: -; cdr3_aa: CASSLEDTDTQYF; cdr3_nt: TGCGCCAGCAGCTTGGAGGATACAGATACGCAGTATTTT
j_call: TRBJ2-7; v_call: TRBV13; clone_size: -; d_call: TRBD1; cdr3_aa: CASSAPDRLTYEQYF; cdr3_nt: TGTGCCAGCAGCGCCCCGGACAGGTTGACCTACGAGCAGTACTTC
j_call: TRBJ2-1; v_call: TRBV5-1; clone_size: many; d_call: -; cdr3_aa: CASSLAASEWTPSYNEQFF; cdr3_nt: TGCGCCAGCAGCTTGGCGGCTAGCGAATGGACCCCCTCCTACAATGAGCAGTTCTTC
j_call: TRBJ2-7; v_call: TRBV6-2/TRBV6-3; clone_size: many; d_call: -; cdr3_aa: CASSYDRTTSGQYF; cdr3_nt: TGTGCCAGCAGTTACGACAGAACAACATCCGGGCAGTACTTC
j_call: TRBJ1-1; v_call: TRBV27; clone_size: many; d_call: TRBD1; cdr3_aa: CASRPRTGNTEAFF; cdr3_nt: TGTGCCAGCAGACCTAGGACAGGGAACACTGAAGCTTTCTTT
j_call: TRBJ2-3; v_call: TRBV20-1; clone_size: many; d_call: TRBD2; cdr3_aa: CSARALAGIPDTQYF; cdr3_nt: TGCAGTGCTAGAGCCCTAGCGGGGATCCCAGATACGCAGTATTTT
j_call: TRBJ1-2; v_call: TRBV28; clone_size: many; d_call: -; cdr3_aa: CVSKRTGAVYGYTF; cdr3_nt: TGTGTCAGCAAGAGGACGGGGGCTGTCTATGGCTACACCTTC
j_call: TRBJ1-6; v_call: TRBV20-1; clone_size: many; d_call: TRBD1; cdr3_aa: CSARRQGDNSPLHF; cdr3_nt: TGCAGTGCTAGACGGCAGGGGGATAATTCACCCCTCCACTTT
j_call: TRBJ1-6; v_call: TRBV12-5; clone_size: many; d_call: -; cdr3_aa: CASGLRGNSPLHF; cdr3_nt: TGTGCTAGTGGTTTGAGGGGAAATTCACCCCTCCACTTT
j_call: TRBJ1-2; v_call: TRBV7-2; clone_size: -; d_call: -; cdr3_aa: CASSTHSSGTREYGYTF; cdr3_nt: TGTGCCAGCAGCACCCACTCTTCCGGGACCAGGGAATATGGCTACACCTTC
j_call: TRBJ2-7; v_call: TRBV7-7; clone_size: -; d_call: -; cdr3_aa: CASSLGRGQTYEQYF; cdr3_nt: TGTGCCAGCAGCTTAGGGCGCGGCCAAACCTACGAGCAGTACTTC
j_call: TRBJ2-7; v_call: TRBV6-2/TRBV6-3; clone_size: many; d_call: -; cdr3_aa: CASSYVRGEGEQYF; cdr3_nt: TGTGCCAGCAGTTACGTCCGGGGAGAAGGCGAGCAGTACTTC
j_call: TRBJ2-1; v_call: TRBV20-1; clone_size: many; d_call: -; cdr3_aa: CSVAGSYNEQFF; cdr3_nt: TGCAGTGTGGCGGGGTCCTACAATGAGCAGTTCTTC
j_call: TRBJ2-7; v_call: TRBV12-3/TRBV12-4; clone_size: many; d_call: -; cdr3_aa: CASSFGRSGRGAIYEQYF; cdr3_nt: TGTGCCAGCAGTTTTGGGAGGTCAGGGAGAGGTGCGATATACGAGCAGTACTTC
j_call: TRBJ1-1; v_call: TRBV5-5; clone_size: -; d_call: -; cdr3_aa: CASSFYICSASGNTEAFF; cdr3_nt: -
j_call: TRBJ1-6; v_call: TRBV20-1; clone_size: many; d_call: -; cdr3_aa: CSAREPGRMNSPLHF; cdr3_nt: TGCAGTGCTAGAGAGCCGGGACGGATGAATTCACCCCTCCACTTT
j_call: TRBJ1-5; v_call: TRBV5-1; clone_size: many; d_call: -; cdr3_aa: CASSLAGGPQHF; cdr3_nt: TGCGCCAGCAGCTTGGCCGGGGGTCCCCAGCATTTT
j_call: TRBJ2-7; v_call: TRBV7-2; clone_size: many; d_call: TRBD1; cdr3_aa: CASSVDRGVNEQYF; cdr3_nt: TGTGCCAGCAGCGTGGACAGGGGCGTTAACGAGCAGTACTTC